A single sample is the source of the 18 T cell receptor beta chains below, sequenced in a study of T cell repertoires in cytomegalovirus infection. Their target antigens are unknown. TCRdb passed the reads through MiXCR, listing each CDR3 protein once. The table lists around 49,000 distinct CDR3 sequences, about a fifth of them singletons. The sequences come from CD8+ T cells from cultured PBMCs, collected from culture after CMV antigen stimulation. The receptor set was obtained from a human donor in good health (CMV status not recorded). Some clones in this sample may be carry-over from other donors' samples.

At least ten counts were recorded for this clonotype. The rearrangement joins TRBV7-9 to TRBJ1-6; 9 bases map to TRBD1. Germline assignment: CDR1 SEHNR and CDR2 FQNEAQ (reference sequence). With 4 bases clipped from V and 1 base from J, the junction kept 5 bases outside the gene matches. The CDR3 spans 17 residues. The DNA of the CDR3 is TGTGCCAGCAGCTCGGGACAGGGCCTTTCCTATAATTCACCCCTCCACTTT. It specifies CASSSGQGLSYNSPLHF.

This clonotype appeared a few times. J is TRBJ2-1 and V is TRBV9; 9 bases agree with TRBD2. From germline, CDR1 is SGDLS and CDR2 YYNGEE. CDR3 length: 19 amino acids. V lost 2 bases, J lost 1 base, and 13 bases stayed unmatched. The CDR3 DNA reads as TGTGCCAGCAGCGTCGAGGGACTTTTAGCGGGAGATTCCTACAATGAGCAGTTCTTC. It codes for CASSVEGLLAGDSYNEQFF.

There are many counts of this clonotype. J is TRBJ2-7 and V is TRBV28; TRBD1 agrees at 8 bases. The V segment lost 6 bases and the J segment 3 bases; nucleotides outside the gene matches: 13. The germline CDR1 and CDR2 sequences are MDHEN and SYDVKM. CDR3 size: 16 residues. CDR3 amino acids: CASSPLGQGKGYEQYF. The CDR3 region has the DNA TGTGCCAGCAGCCCGCTAGGACAGGGTAAAGGCTACGAGCAGTACTTC. The full variable domain, completed using reference TRBV28 and TRBJ2-7, is DVKVTQSSRYLVKRTGEKVFLECVQDMDHENMFWYRQDPGLGLRLIYFSYDVKMKEKGDIPEGYSVSREKKERFSLILESASTNQTSMYLCASSPLGQGKGYEQYFGPGTRLTVT.

This clonotype was picked up a small number of times. This chain connects TRBV27 to TRBJ1-6, with 7 positions matching TRBD1. The V and J ends lost 6 bases and 6 bases, in that order; junction bases with no gene match: 5. Germline V lookup: CDR1 MNHEY, CDR2 SMNVEV (reference sequence). The CDR3 has 14 residues. The CDR3 spells CASSKQGINSPLHF. For the CDR3, the DNA is TGTGCCAGCAGCAAACAGGGGATTAATTCACCCCTCCACTTT.

V and J are TRBV7-2 and TRBJ2-4, with D perhaps TRBD2 (6 bases). V lost 1 base, J lost 1 base, and 11 bases lay in between. The CDR3 is 16 amino acids. CDR1 is SGHTA and CDR2 is FQGNSA in the germline V gene. In DNA form, the CDR3 reads TGTGCCAGCAGCTTAGTGGAGGGGTATGCCAAAAACATTCAGTACTTC. Translating it yields CASSLVEGYAKNIQYF.

The chain joins TRBV12-3 or TRBV12-4 to TRBJ1-1; TRBD1 agrees at 8 bases. This CDR3 comprises 14 residues. Trimming took 4 bases from V and 6 from J; bases not matched to a gene: 7. CDR3 bases: TGTGCCAGCAGTTCAGAACAGGGGGTACCTGAAGCTTTCTTT. It is translated as CASSSEQGVPEAFF.

V and J are TRBV6-1 and TRBJ2-7, with a tentative D call TRBD1 (5 bases). Trimming shortened V by 1 base and J by 5 bases, and 9 bases separated the two germline ends. This CDR3 comprises 13 residues. CDR1 is MNHNS, CDR2 SASEGT, per germline. The DNA for the CDR3 is TGTGCCAGCAGTGAAGGGACATTTCACGAGCAGTACTTC. Residues: CASSEGTFHEQYF.

This clonotype was observed a handful of times. The V and J genes are TRBV7-3 and TRBJ1-1, with D possibly TRBD1 on 6 matching bases. CDR1 is SGHTA and CDR2 is FQGTGA in the germline V gene. Trimming took off 7 bases at V and 4 bases at J, with 13 bases between the two ends. The CDR3 totals 13 residues. CDR3 region: CASTGGAGTEAFF. In nucleotides, the CDR3 is TGTGCCAGCACCGGGGGCGCCGGCACTGAAGCTTTCTTT.

This clonotype was counted only a few times. Since no conserved phenylalanine or tryptophan closes the CDR3, a read error is the likely cause. The CDR3 is CSAPPLWENTEAFI. The DNA for the CDR3 is TGCAGTGCCCCTCCCTTATGGGAGAACACTGAAGCTTTCATT. The genes are TRBV20-1 and TRBJ1-1; no clear D. The germline CDR1 and CDR2 sequences are DFQATT and SNEGSKA (reference sequence). The CDR3 totals 14 residues. Trimming shortened V by 6 bases and J by 1 base, and 15 bases separated the two germline ends.

The chain uses TRBV6-6 and TRBJ2-7; TRBD2 aligns across 7 bases. Trimming at V came to 5 bases and at J to 5 bases, leaving 9 bases not matched to a gene. CDR1 MNHNY and CDR2 SVGAGI come from the germline V gene (reference sequence). The CDR3 contains 14 residues. The DNA for the CDR3 is TGTGCCAGCAGTAACCGCCCGGCGGGGGACGAGCAGTACTTC. Its protein product is CASSNRPAGDEQYF.

The chain carries TRBV20-1 and TRBJ2-7; 11 bases agree with TRBD2. Germline assignment: CDR1 DFQATT and CDR2 SNEGSKA (reference sequence). The CDR3 spans 13 residues. The V and J ends lost 6 bases and 4 bases, in that order; junction bases with no gene match: 5. CDR3 protein: CSARGTSGYEQYF. The CDR3 DNA follows: TGCAGTGCAAGGGGGACTAGCGGTTACGAGCAGTACTTC.

In its sample, this clonotype was seen many times. V is TRBV7-2 and J is TRBJ1-1; D unclear. The CDR3 contains 14 residues. The germline CDR1 and CDR2 sequences are SGHTA and FQGNSA. V was trimmed by 2 bases and J by 0 bases, leaving 7 bases between them. The CDR3 region has the DNA TGTGCCAGCAGCTTACAGATTATGAACACTGAAGCTTTCTTT. Translated, it gives CASSLQIMNTEAFF.

In its sample, this clonotype was seen many times. This chain connects TRBV20-1 to TRBJ1-3, with a possible D match to TRBD1 (5 bases). Germline loops: CDR1 DFQATT, CDR2 SNEGSKA (reference sequence). V lost 6 bases, J lost 0 bases, and 6 bases lay in between. The CDR3 extends over 12 amino acids. The CDR3 region is CSAGHSGNTIYF. The DNA for the CDR3 is TGCAGTGCGGGGCACTCTGGAAACACCATATATTTT.

This chain links TRBV11-2 with TRBJ2-2; D is ambiguous. Per germline, CDR1 SGHAT and CDR2 FQNNGV. CDR3 length: 16 amino acids. V lost 2 bases, J lost 5 bases, and 15 bases lay in between. The CDR3 is CASSLRAVDLTGELFF. CDR3 DNA: TGTGCCAGCAGCTTAAGGGCAGTAGATTTGACCGGGGAGCTGTTTTTT. The full variable domain, rest sourced from reference TRBV11-2 and TRBJ2-2, is EAGVAQSPRYKIIEKRQSVAFWCNPISGHATLYWYQQILGQGPKLLIQFQNNGVVDDSQLPKDRFSAERLKGVDSTLKIQPAKLEDSAVYLCASSLRAVDLTGELFFGEGSRLTVL.

In its sample, this clonotype was seen many times. The rearrangement joins TRBV7-8 to TRBJ1-3; tentatively, D is TRBD1 (6 bases). Germline assignment: CDR1 SGHVS and CDR2 FQNEAQ. CDR3 size: 15 residues. V was trimmed by 5 bases and J by 0 bases, leaving 11 bases between them. CDR3 loop: CASSPDRFSGNTIYF. The CDR3 DNA reads TGTGCCAGCAGCCCGGACAGATTCTCTGGAAACACCATATATTTT.

This chain connects TRBV9 to TRBJ2-6; 14 nucleotides match TRBD2. Germline V gene sequence: CDR1 SGDLS, CDR2 YYNGEE. V shed 3 bases and J 8 bases; nucleotides not matched to a gene: 19. The length of the CDR3 is 21 residues. CDR3 loop: CASSGTVKGLAGARPPNVLTF. As DNA, the CDR3 is TGTGCCAGCAGCGGCACCGTTAAGGGACTAGCGGGAGCTCGACCCCCCAACGTCCTGACTTTC. Combining the CDR3 with reference TRBV9 and TRBJ2-6 gives the whole variable domain DSGVTQTPKHLITATGQRVTLRCSPRSGDLSVYWYQQSLDQGLQFLIQYYNGEERAKGNILERFSAQQFPDLHSELNLSSLELGDSALYFCASSGTVKGLAGARPPNVLTFGAGSRLTVL.

This clonotype was observed at least ten times. The genes are TRBV7-2 and TRBJ1-5; tentative D call: TRBD1 (6 bases). The germline CDR1 and CDR2 sequences are SGHTA and FQGNSA. Trimming removed 5 bases at V and 7 bases at J, with 15 bases between. This CDR3 has 14 amino acids. Here the CDR3 reads CASSPPGGGQPQHF. CDR3 coding DNA: TGTGCCAGCAGCCCTCCGGGTGGGGGCCAGCCCCAGCATTTT.

This clonotype was seen a handful of times. The chain links TRBV7-3 to TRBJ1-2; a weak D match, TRBD1 (5 bases). Trimming shortened V by 2 bases and J by 2 bases, and 6 bases separated the two germline ends. Germline lookup yields CDR1 SGHTA and CDR2 FQGTGA. This CDR3 spans 13 amino acids. The CDR3 region is CASSLQGNYGYTF. CDR3 DNA sequence: TGTGCCAGCAGCTTACAGGGAAACTATGGCTACACCTTC.